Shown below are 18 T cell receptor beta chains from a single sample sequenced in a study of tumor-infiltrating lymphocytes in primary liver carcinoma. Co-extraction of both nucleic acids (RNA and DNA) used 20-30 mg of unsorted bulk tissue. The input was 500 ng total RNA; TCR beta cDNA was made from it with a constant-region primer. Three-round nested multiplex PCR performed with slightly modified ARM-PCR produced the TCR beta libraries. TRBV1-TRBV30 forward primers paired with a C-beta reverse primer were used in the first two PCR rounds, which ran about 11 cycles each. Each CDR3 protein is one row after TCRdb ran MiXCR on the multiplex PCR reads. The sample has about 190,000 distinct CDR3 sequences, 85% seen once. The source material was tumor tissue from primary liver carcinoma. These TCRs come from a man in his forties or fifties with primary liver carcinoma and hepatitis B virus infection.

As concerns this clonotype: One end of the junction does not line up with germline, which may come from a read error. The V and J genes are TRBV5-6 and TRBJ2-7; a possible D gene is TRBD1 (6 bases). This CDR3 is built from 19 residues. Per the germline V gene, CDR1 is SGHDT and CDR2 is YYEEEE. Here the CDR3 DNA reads TGTACCAGCAGCGCTACAGGGCCCCGCGAGGGGCAGAACTCCTACGAGCAGTACTTC. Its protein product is CTSSATGPREGQNSYEQYF.

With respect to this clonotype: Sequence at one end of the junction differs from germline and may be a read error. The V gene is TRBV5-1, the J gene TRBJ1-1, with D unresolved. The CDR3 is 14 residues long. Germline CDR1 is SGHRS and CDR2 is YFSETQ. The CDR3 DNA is TGCGCCAGCAGGTCCGACCTTTTGAACACTGGAGCTTTCTTT. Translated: CASRSDLLNTGAFF.

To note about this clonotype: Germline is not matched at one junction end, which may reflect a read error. CDR3 nucleotide sequence: TGTGCCAGCAGTTTAGAGGGCCGGGGGGGCTATGAACAGTCCTTC. This encodes CASSLEGRGGYEQSF. The rearrangement links TRBV12-3 or TRBV12-4 to TRBJ2-1; 8 nucleotides align to TRBD2. This CDR3 is 15 amino acids long.

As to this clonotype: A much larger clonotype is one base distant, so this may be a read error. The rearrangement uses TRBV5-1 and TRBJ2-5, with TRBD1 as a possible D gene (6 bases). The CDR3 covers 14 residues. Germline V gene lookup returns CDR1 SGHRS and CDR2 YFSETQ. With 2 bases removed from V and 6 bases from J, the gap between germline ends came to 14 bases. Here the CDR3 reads CASSLSGAQQTQYF. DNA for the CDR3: TGCGCCAGCAGCTTATCAGGGGCTCAACAGACCCAGTACTTC.

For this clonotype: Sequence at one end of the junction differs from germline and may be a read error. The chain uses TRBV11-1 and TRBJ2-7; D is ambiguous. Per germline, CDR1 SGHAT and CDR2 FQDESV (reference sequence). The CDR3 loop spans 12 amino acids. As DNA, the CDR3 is TGTGCCTGCAGCAGGAACCCCTATGAGCAGTACTTC. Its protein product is CACSRNPYEQYF. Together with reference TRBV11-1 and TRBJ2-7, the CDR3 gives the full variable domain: EAEVAQSPRYKITEKSQAVAFWCDPISGHATLYWYRQILGQGPELLVQFQDESVVDDSQLPKDRFSAERLKGVDSTLKIQPAELGDSAMYLCACSRNPYEQYFGPGTRLTVT.

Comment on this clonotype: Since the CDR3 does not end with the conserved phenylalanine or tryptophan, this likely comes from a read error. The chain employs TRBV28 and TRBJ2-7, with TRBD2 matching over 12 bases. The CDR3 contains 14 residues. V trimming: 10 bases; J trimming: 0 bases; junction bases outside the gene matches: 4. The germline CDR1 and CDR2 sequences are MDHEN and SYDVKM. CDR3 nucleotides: TGTGCCATCCTAGCGGGAGGGAGCTCCTACGAGCAGTACCTC. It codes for CAILAGGSSYEQYL.

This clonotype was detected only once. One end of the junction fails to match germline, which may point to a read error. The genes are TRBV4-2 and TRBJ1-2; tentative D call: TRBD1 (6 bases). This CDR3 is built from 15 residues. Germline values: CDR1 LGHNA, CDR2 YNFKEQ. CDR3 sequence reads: CASSPRGDFNDGYTF. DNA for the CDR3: TGTGCTAGCAGCCCGAGGGGGGATTTCAACGATGGCTACACCTTC.

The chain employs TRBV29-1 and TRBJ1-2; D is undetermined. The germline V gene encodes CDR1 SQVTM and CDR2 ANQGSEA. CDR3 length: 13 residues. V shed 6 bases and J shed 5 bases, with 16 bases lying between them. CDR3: CSVETDFGYGYTF. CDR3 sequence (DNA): TGCAGCGTCGAGACGGATTTTGGTTATGGCTACACCTTC.

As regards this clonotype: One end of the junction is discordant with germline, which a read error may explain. The CDR3: CDSIPPERGRYNEQFF. The CDR3 DNA reads TGTGACAGCATCCCCCCGGAGCGGGGGCGCTACAATGAGCAATTCTTC. The chain carries TRBV28 and TRBJ2-1; 8 nucleotides line up with TRBD2. CDR1 is MDHEN and CDR2 is SYDVKM in the germline V gene. CDR3 length: 16 amino acids.

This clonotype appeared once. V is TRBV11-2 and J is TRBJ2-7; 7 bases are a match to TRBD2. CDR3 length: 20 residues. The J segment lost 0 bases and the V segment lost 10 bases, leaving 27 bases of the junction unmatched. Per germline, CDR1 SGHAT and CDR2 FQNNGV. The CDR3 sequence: CAIRLREGRISGLSSYEQYF. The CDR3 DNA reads TGTGCCATCCGCTTGAGGGAGGGAAGGATTAGCGGGCTCAGCTCCTACGAGCAGTACTTC.

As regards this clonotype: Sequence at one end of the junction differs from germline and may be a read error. The chain's CDR3 is CASSPKRHSNSPLHF. CDR3 DNA sequence: TGCGCCAGCAGCCCCAAGAGACATTCCAATTCACCCCTCCACTTC. The V and J genes are TRBV4-1 and TRBJ1-6; D is unresolved. The CDR3 extends over 15 amino acids. Looked up from germline, CDR1 is MGHRA and CDR2 is YSYEKL.

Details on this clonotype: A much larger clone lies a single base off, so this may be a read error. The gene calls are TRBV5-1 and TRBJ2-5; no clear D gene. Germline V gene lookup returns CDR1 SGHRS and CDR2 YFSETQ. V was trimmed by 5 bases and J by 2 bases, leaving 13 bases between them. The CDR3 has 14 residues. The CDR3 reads CASRLQWAQETQYF. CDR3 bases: TGCGCCAGCAGACTACAGTGGGCGCAAGAGACCCAGTACTTC.

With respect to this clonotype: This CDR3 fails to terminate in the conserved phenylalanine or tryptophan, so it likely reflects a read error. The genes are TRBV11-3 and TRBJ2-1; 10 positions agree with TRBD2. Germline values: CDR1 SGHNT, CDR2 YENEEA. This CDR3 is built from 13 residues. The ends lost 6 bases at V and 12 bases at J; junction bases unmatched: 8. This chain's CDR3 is CASRVLAGTGQFL. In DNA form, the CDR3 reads TGTGCCAGCAGAGTACTAGCGGGAACCGGGCAGTTCTTA.

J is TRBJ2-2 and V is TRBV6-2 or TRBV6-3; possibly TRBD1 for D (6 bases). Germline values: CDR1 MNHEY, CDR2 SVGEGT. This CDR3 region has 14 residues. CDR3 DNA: TGTGTCAGTAGAGGGGACACTTACACCGGGGAGCTGTTTTTT. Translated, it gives CVSRGDTYTGELFF.

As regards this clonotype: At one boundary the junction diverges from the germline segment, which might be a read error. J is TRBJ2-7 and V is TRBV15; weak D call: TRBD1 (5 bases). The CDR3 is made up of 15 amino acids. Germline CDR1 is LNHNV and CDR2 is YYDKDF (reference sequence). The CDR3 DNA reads TGTGCCATCAGCCTTCCTTGGGGCAGGACCTACGAGCAGTACTTC. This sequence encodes CAISLPWGRTYEQYF.

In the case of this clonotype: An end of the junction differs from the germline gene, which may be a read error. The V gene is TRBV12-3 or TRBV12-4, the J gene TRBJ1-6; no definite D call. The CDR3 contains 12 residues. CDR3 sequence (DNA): TGTTCCAGCAGCCGTGACATAGTCACCCTCCACTTT. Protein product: CSSSRDIVTLHF.

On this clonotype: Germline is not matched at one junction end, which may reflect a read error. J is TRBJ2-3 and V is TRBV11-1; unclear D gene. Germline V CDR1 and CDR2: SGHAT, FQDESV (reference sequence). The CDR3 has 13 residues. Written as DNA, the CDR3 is TGTGCCAGCAACTTAATTGGTACAGATACTCAGTATTTT. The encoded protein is CASNLIGTDTQYF.

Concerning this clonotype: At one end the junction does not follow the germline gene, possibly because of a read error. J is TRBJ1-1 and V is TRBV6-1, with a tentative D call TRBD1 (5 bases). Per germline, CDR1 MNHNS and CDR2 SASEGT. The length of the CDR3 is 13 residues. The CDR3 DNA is TGTGCCAGCAATGAAGTCAGGGAGACTGAAGCTTTCTTT. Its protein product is CASNEVRETEAFF.